This passage covers 20 T cell receptor beta chains from one sample sequenced in a study of blood T cell repertoires in COVID-19. The assay was immunoSEQ multiplex PCR, and TCRdb's table has in-frame clones only and misses some. The sample has approximately 150,000 clones, around 76% seen once; the top ten hold over 7.5%. The sample consisted of peripheral blood. The receptors shown here come from a woman in her 70s with acute or convalescent COVID-19.

The chain couples TRBV5-1 to TRBJ2-2; TRBD2 matches 7 bases. This CDR3 spans 15 amino acids. Trimming removed 2 bases from V and 1 base from J; junction bases left unmatched: 2. CDR1 and CDR2 from the germline V gene are SGHRS and YFSETQ. CDR3 sequence (DNA): TGCGCCAGCAGCTTCCCTAGCGGGAACACCGGGGAGCTGTTTTTT. This encodes CASSFPSGNTGELFF. Complete variable domain (other parts from reference TRBV5-1 and TRBJ2-2): KAGVTQTPRYLIKTRGQQVTLSCSPISGHRSVSWYQQTPGQGLQFLFEYFSETQRNKGNFPGRFSGRQFSNSRSEMNVSTLELGDSALYLCASSFPSGNTGELFFGEGSRLTVL.

The J gene is TRBJ1-1, the V gene TRBV5-1; 11 bases line up with TRBD1. This CDR3 comprises 14 residues. V dropped 4 bases and J dropped 4; count of bases not matched to a gene: 3. Germline V CDR1 and CDR2: SGHRS, YFSETQ. The DNA for the CDR3 is TGCGCCAGCAGCCAAGGACAGGGGGCCACTGAAGCTTTCTTT. It translates to CASSQGQGATEAFF.

The chain recombines TRBV5-5 with TRBJ1-2, with D maybe TRBD1 (5 bases). V gave up 1 base and J gave up 7 bases, with 11 bases separating them. CDR3 length equals 13 residues. The germline CDR1 and CDR2 sequences are SGHKS and YYEKEE (reference sequence). In DNA, the CDR3 is TGTGCCAGCAGCTTGAGGTCGGGGGGTGGCTACACCTTC. Protein sequence: CASSLRSGGGYTF. The variable domain in full, completed from reference TRBV5-5 and TRBJ1-2, reads DAGVTQSPTHLIKTRGQQVTLRCSPISGHKSVSWYQQVLGQGPQFIFQYYEKEERGRGNFPDRFSARQFPNYSSELNVNALLLGDSALYLCASSLRSGGGYTFGSGTRLTVV.

The V gene is TRBV29-1, the J gene TRBJ1-5; perhaps TRBD1 as D (6 bases). The germline V and J ends were trimmed by 4 bases and 4 bases, with 14 bases remaining between them. Germline V gene sequence: CDR1 SQVTM, CDR2 ANQGSEA. This CDR3 has 14 amino acids. CDR3 DNA: TGCAGCGTTGTCCCGACAGGCCTAAATCAGCCCCAGCATTTT. It is translated as CSVVPTGLNQPQHF. Looking up the rest from reference TRBV29-1 and TRBJ1-5 gives the full variable domain: SAVISQKPSRDICQRGTSLTIQCQVDSQVTMMFWYRQQPGQSLTLIATANQGSEATYESGFVIDKFPISRPNLTFSTLTVSNMSPEDSSIYLCSVVPTGLNQPQHFGDGTRLSIL.

The rearrangement links TRBV18 to TRBJ2-5; 9 bases agree with TRBD2. Losses at the gene ends were 2 bases for V and 5 bases for J; bases not matched to a gene: 6. The germline CDR1 and CDR2 sequences are KGHSH and LQKENI. The CDR3 is made up of 15 amino acids. Here the CDR3 reads CASSPGSGGTETQYF. As DNA, the CDR3 is TGTGCCAGCTCACCAGGGAGCGGGGGGACGGAGACCCAGTACTTC.

The chain recombines TRBV5-1 with TRBJ2-2; no definite D call. Trimming removed 4 bases at V and 4 bases at J, with 14 bases between. Germline loops: CDR1 SGHRS, CDR2 YFSETQ. The CDR3 is 15 residues long. CDR3 residues: CASSPLPLSTGELFF. For the CDR3, the DNA is TGCGCCAGCAGCCCACTCCCCCTATCCACCGGGGAGCTGTTTTTT.

In the case of this clone: Because the CDR3's place on the DNA is in doubt, the DNA is left out and the CDR3 is given as listed by TCRdb. This chain's CDR3 is CASSMFFGRGNSPLHF. The chain employs TRBV19 and TRBJ1-6; the DNA was not used to check the table's D call, TRBD1. The germline CDR1 and CDR2 sequences are LNHDA and SQIVND (reference sequence). The CDR3 spans 16 residues, counting both ends.

This clone was detected a few times. The genes are TRBV19 and TRBJ1-3, with a possible D match to TRBD1 (5 bases). The CDR3 totals 15 residues. Germline V lookup: CDR1 LNHDA, CDR2 SQIVND (reference sequence). Trimming left V 5 bases short and J 5 bases short, with 16 bases between. CDR3 coding DNA: TGTGCCAGTAGTCCTCCTCAGGGACTCCGAAACACCATATATTTT. Its protein product is CASSPPQGLRNTIYF.

The CDR3, as DNA: TGTGCCAGCAGTGACAAATGGCAGGCGTTTCGCAATCAGCCCCAGCATTTT. As protein: CASSDKWQAFRNQPQHF. The chain combines TRBV6-4 with TRBJ1-5, with D hard to call. The CDR3 length is 17 residues. Germline CDR1 is MRHNA and CDR2 is SNTAGT. Trimming took off 2 bases at V and 2 bases at J, with 16 bases between the two ends.

The chain combines TRBV5-1 with TRBJ2-1, with 15 bases that match TRBD2. Germline V CDR1 and CDR2: SGHRS, YFSETQ. The CDR3 loop spans 17 amino acids. Germline trimming cut 4 bases from V and 2 bases from J; bases unmatched to any gene: 4. CDR3 in amino acids: CASSKGLAGGTYNEQFF. The CDR3 DNA reads as TGCGCCAGCAGCAAGGGACTAGCGGGGGGAACCTACAATGAGCAGTTCTTC.

This rearrangement joins TRBV27 to TRBJ1-6; TRBD1 agrees at 9 bases. The germline V gene has CDR1 MNHEY and CDR2 SMNVEV (reference sequence). The CDR3 is made up of 14 amino acids. Trimming at V came to 4 bases and at J to 8 bases, leaving 3 bases not matched to a gene. CDR3 loop: CASSYRDRDSPLHF. CDR3 DNA: TGTGCCAGCAGTTACCGGGACAGGGATTCACCCCTCCACTTT.

This clone was seen a handful of times. V usage is TRBV3-1 (or the pseudogene TRBV3-2) and J usage is TRBJ2-7, with D maybe TRBD1 (5 bases). The V gene lost 8 bases and the J gene lost 1 base, with 9 bases spanning the gap. Germline CDR1 is LGHDT and CDR2 is YNNKEL (reference sequence). The CDR3 has 12 residues. CDR3 nucleotide sequence: TGTGCCAGCGCCGACAGTTCCTACGAGCAGTACTTC. Amino acids: CASADSSYEQYF.

The chain carries TRBV6-5 and TRBJ2-5; the match to TRBD2 covers 13 bases. Trimming removed 6 bases from V and 5 bases from J; junction bases left unmatched: 6. The CDR3 loop spans 15 amino acids. CDR1 and CDR2 from the germline V gene are MNHEY and SVGAGI. As DNA, the CDR3 is TGTGCCAGCAGCCGTACTAGCGGGGGGGACGAGACCCAGTACTTC. This encodes CASSRTSGGDETQYF.

The rearrangement uses TRBV5-5 and TRBJ2-1; no clear D gene. This CDR3 region has 13 residues. Deletions cut 0 bases from V and 10 bases from J, with 11 bases between. Germline V CDR1 and CDR2: SGHKS, YYEKEE (reference sequence). This chain's CDR3 is CASSLETGSEQFF. The CDR3 DNA reads TGTGCCAGCAGCTTGGAAACGGGTTCGGAGCAGTTCTTC.

CDR3 nucleotides: TGTGCCAGCATCGCGTACTATGGCTACACCTTC. It specifies CASIAYYGYTF. The V gene is TRBV28, the J gene TRBJ1-2; D remains unclear. This CDR3 has 11 residues. The germline V gene has CDR1 MDHEN and CDR2 SYDVKM. V lost 7 bases and J lost 3, with 6 bases in between.

This clone has only one observation. J is TRBJ1-2 and V is TRBV27; no clear D gene. The germline V gene encodes CDR1 MNHEY and CDR2 SMNVEV (reference sequence). Trimming cost V 3 bases and J 0 bases, with 17 bases left between them. The CDR3 is 17 residues long. The CDR3 coding sequence is TGTGCCAGCAGTTTGTACAGTAGCGGGGTAGCTAACTATGGCTACACCTTC. Translated: CASSLYSSGVANYGYTF.

This chain links TRBV15 with TRBJ2-7, with TRBD1 matching 9 bases. V shed 0 bases and J 7 bases; nucleotides not matched to a gene: 10. This CDR3 is 16 amino acids long. CDR1 and CDR2 from the germline V gene are LNHNV and YYDKDF (reference sequence). The CDR3 here is CATSRDYPGQGGEQYF. The CDR3, as DNA: TGTGCCACCAGCAGAGATTATCCGGGACAGGGCGGAGAGCAGTACTTC.

The rearrangement joins TRBV4-1 to TRBJ1-1; D unresolved. Deletions cut 1 base from V and 11 bases from J, with 17 bases between. The CDR3 contains 14 residues. From germline, CDR1 is MGHRA and CDR2 YSYEKL. The CDR3 protein is CASSQGGPGKRAFF. In DNA form, the CDR3 reads TGCGCCAGCAGCCAAGGAGGGCCTGGGAAGCGGGCTTTCTTT.

The gene calls are TRBV6-6 and TRBJ1-2, with TRBD1 identical over 8 bases. Looked up from germline, CDR1 is MNHNY and CDR2 is SVGAGI (reference sequence). The CDR3 loop spans 14 amino acids. J lost 3 bases, V lost 9 bases, and 9 bases had no gene match. The CDR3 coding sequence is TGTGCCAGTAGACAGGGGACGCGGTACTATGGCTACACCTTC. Translated: CASRQGTRYYGYTF.

J is TRBJ1-1 and V is TRBV2, with D possibly matching TRBD1 (6 bases). The CDR3 consists of 14 residues. Germline V gene sequence: CDR1 SNHLY, CDR2 FYNNEI. With 6 bases removed from V and 2 bases from J, the gap between germline ends came to 13 bases. The CDR3 DNA is TGTGCCAGCAGCGGACAGAGAACTAACACTGAAGCTTTCTTT. Translation: CASSGQRTNTEAFF.